The rows below give T cell receptor beta chains drawn from one sample of a study of CXCR3-negative and CXCR3-positive naive CD8 T cells. Each CDR3 protein gets one entry in TCRdb, which reprocessed the 5' RACE reads and gives no DNA. Its clone listing holds 100,000 to 150,000 distinct CDR3 sequences. The material sequenced was naive CXCR3- CD8+ T cells from blood. The receptors originated from a human donor in good health. Some clones in this sample may be carry-over from other donors' samples. CDR3s include the opening cysteine and the closing phenylalanine or tryptophan.

cdr3_aa | j_call | cdr3_length | v_call
CASRRQTGTGPDTEAFF | TRBJ1-1 | 17 | TRBV12-3/TRBV12-4
CASSLDRGSNQPQHF | TRBJ1-5 | 15 | TRBV6-5
CASSGSPLGRVDWQYF | TRBJ2-7 | 16 | TRBV2
CSVEGTGGDNEQFF | TRBJ2-1 | 14 | TRBV29-1
CATSPNTGWGSYEQYF | TRBJ2-7 | 16 | TRBV15
CASSLFSGSGNEQFF | TRBJ2-1 | 15 | TRBV7-2
CAISEPDRSSYEQYF | TRBJ2-7 | 15 | TRBV10-3
CASSFLGGGSYNEQFF | TRBJ2-1 | 16 | TRBV12-3/TRBV12-4
CSVEEAQSYEQYF | TRBJ2-7 | 13 | TRBV29-1
CASSRGLAGVLDTQYF | TRBJ2-3 | 16 | TRBV28
CASSLTSASYNEQFF | TRBJ2-1 | 15 | TRBV28
CASSLRAVYGYTF | TRBJ1-2 | 13 | TRBV7-2
CASSLPLLSGNTIYF | TRBJ1-3 | 15 | TRBV12-3/TRBV12-4
CASIFTGQGEKLFF | TRBJ1-4 | 14 | TRBV2
CASSQGVTGGYQETQYF | TRBJ2-5 | 17 | TRBV3-1
CASSFSGANVLTF | TRBJ2-6 | 13 | TRBV27
CSVNLDRVDYGYTF | TRBJ1-2 | 14 | TRBV29-1
CASSLPGTSGGEYQETQYF | TRBJ2-5 | 19 | TRBV7-8
CASSLTGGPYGYTF | TRBJ1-2 | 14 | TRBV5-6
CSVDMGQETQYF | TRBJ2-5 | 12 | TRBV29-1
CASSYSIGSYEQYF | TRBJ2-7 | 14 | TRBV6-5
CATLTGSNTGELFF | TRBJ2-2 | 14 | TRBV7-9
CASSYRAGDTQYF | TRBJ2-3 | 13 | TRBV6-5
CASRPPGFTNEKLFF | TRBJ1-4 | 15 | TRBV6-5
CATAGTGGYNEQFF | TRBJ2-1 | 14 | TRBV6-2/TRBV6-3
CASSPPTEPLHF | TRBJ1-6 | 12 | TRBV7-9
CASRYSDLGSHTEAFF | TRBJ1-1 | 16 | TRBV6-2/TRBV6-3
CASSENLTPGLADNEQFF | TRBJ2-1 | 18 | TRBV27
CASSYSPRGRNTGELFF | TRBJ2-2 | 17 | TRBV6-2/TRBV6-3
CAISESSLVGTDTQYF | TRBJ2-3 | 16 | TRBV10-3
CASSNRTGIGSYEQYF | TRBJ2-7 | 16 | TRBV7-9
CSVGGMREGSYNEQFF | TRBJ2-1 | 16 | TRBV29-1
CSVSGTVLDTQYF | TRBJ2-3 | 13 | TRBV29-1
CASSFSGTSSSIQYF | TRBJ2-4 | 15 | TRBV12-3/TRBV12-4
CASSLNRGPTEQFF | TRBJ2-1 | 14 | TRBV13
CASSDLAGGYNEQFF | TRBJ2-1 | 15 | TRBV6-5
CVSSLEIQETQYF | TRBJ2-5 | 13 | TRBV7-6
CASRASLTGLDEQYF | TRBJ2-7 | 15 | TRBV10-1
CASSVTSSIVTDTQYF | TRBJ2-3 | 16 | TRBV9
CASSPPGTGHQETQYF | TRBJ2-5 | 16 | TRBV7-9
CASSTKTGSRGALSGEQYF | TRBJ2-7 | 19 | TRBV4-1
CATQGGTYEQYF | TRBJ2-7 | 12 | TRBV12-3/TRBV12-4
CSVKDRTYNEQFF | TRBJ2-1 | 13 | TRBV29-1
CASSVWFVANYGYTF | TRBJ1-2 | 15 | TRBV9
CASSQGTAGRWEQYF | TRBJ2-7 | 15 | TRBV4-2